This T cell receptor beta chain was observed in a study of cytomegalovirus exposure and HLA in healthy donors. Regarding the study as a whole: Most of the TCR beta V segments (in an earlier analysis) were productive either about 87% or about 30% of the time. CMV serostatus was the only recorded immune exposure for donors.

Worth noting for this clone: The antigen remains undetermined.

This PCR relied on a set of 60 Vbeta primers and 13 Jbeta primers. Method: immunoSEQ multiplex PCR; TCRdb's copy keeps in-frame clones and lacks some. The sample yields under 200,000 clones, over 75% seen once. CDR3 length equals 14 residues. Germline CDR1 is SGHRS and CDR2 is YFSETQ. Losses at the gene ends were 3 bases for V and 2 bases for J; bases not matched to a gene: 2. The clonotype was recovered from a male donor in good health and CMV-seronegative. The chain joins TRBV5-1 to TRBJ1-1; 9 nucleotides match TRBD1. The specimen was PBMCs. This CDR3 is CASSYRGLNTEAFF. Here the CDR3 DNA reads TGCGCCAGCAGCTACAGGGGGCTCAACACTGAAGCTTTCTTT.